Listed here are 29 T cell receptor beta chains from one sample, sequenced in a study of cytomegalovirus exposure and HLA in healthy donors. The method was immunoSEQ multiplex PCR; TCRdb's version includes in-frame clones alone and lacks a portion of them. The sample contains 140,000 to 150,000 clones, 94% of which appear only once. Material for sequencing was PBMCs. The receptors here all came from a man between 18 and 35 years old in good health and CMV-seropositive.

The V and J genes are TRBV6-1 and TRBJ1-6, with D possibly TRBD1 on 5 matching bases. V was clipped by 7 bases and J by 8 bases, with 18 bases between them. Germline lookup yields CDR1 MNHNS and CDR2 SASEGT. CDR3 size: 15 residues. The CDR3 DNA reads TGTGCCAGCACCATGGGAGGGGTAAGGGATTCACCCCTCCACTTT. Translation gives CASTMGGVRDSPLHF.

The chain is built from TRBV28 and TRBJ2-3; TRBD1 might be the D (5 bases). V was clipped by 5 bases and J by 1 base, with 7 bases between them. The CDR3 runs 13 residues. CDR1 and CDR2 from the germline V gene are MDHEN and SYDVKM. CDR3 sequence reads: CASSRRGTDTQYF. CDR3 DNA sequence: TGTGCCAGCAGTCGCAGGGGCACAGATACGCAGTATTTT.

There are a few counts of this clone. The J gene is TRBJ1-2, the V gene TRBV11-2; D is possibly TRBD1 (6 bases). V was clipped by 5 bases and J by 8 bases, with 15 bases between them. The CDR3 contains 13 residues. The germline V gene encodes CDR1 SGHAT and CDR2 FQNNGV. CDR3 DNA: TGTGCCAGCAGCCAGGGGTCAGGGACCGGCTACACCTTC. It translates to CASSQGSGTGYTF.

This chain joins TRBV6-7 and TRBJ1-2; 8 nucleotides align to TRBD1. TRBV6-7 counts as an open reading frame of uncertain function. The CDR3 is made up of 18 amino acids. Losses at the gene ends were 0 bases for V and 3 bases for J; bases not matched to a gene: 12. Here the CDR3 reads CASSYSSGKGRGHYGYTF. The CDR3 bases are TGTGCCAGCAGTTACTCGTCTGGTAAGGGCAGGGGGCACTATGGCTACACCTTC.

V is TRBV9 and J is TRBJ1-1; D is perhaps TRBD1 (5 bases). CDR1 SGDLS and CDR2 YYNGEE come from the germline V gene. V was shortened by 2 bases and J by 1 base, with 6 bases between the two germline ends. The CDR3 has 13 amino acids. This chain's CDR3 is CASSVTANTEAFF. The DNA of the CDR3 is TGTGCCAGCAGCGTGACAGCGAACACTGAAGCTTTCTTT.

This clone turned up a few times. V usage is TRBV11-2 and J usage is TRBJ2-7; the match to TRBD2 covers 7 bases. The junction had 4 bases not matched to a gene; V was cut back by 0 bases and J by 2 bases. The CDR3 is 15 residues long. Germline lookup yields CDR1 SGHAT and CDR2 FQNNGV. CDR3 sequence (DNA): TGTGCCAGCAGCTTAGATCCAGCGGGGACCTACGAGCAGTACTTC. This gives the protein CASSLDPAGTYEQYF.

V and J are TRBV2 and TRBJ1-2; no definite D call. The CDR3 consists of 14 residues. Between the trimmed V and J ends, which lost 6 bases and 4 bases, there was a span of 15 bases. Germline V lookup: CDR1 SNHLY, CDR2 FYNNEI. The CDR3 sequence: CASRDGSGSYGYTF. CDR3 in DNA: TGTGCCAGCAGGGACGGCTCTGGGAGCTATGGCTACACCTTC. The full variable domain, in which reference TRBV2 and TRBJ1-2 provide the parts outside the CDR3, is EPEVTQTPSHQVTQMGQEVILRCVPISNHLYFYWYRQILGQKVEFLVSFYNNEISEKSEIFDDQFSVERPDGSNFTLKIRSTKLEDSAMYFCASRDGSGSYGYTFGSGTRLTVV.

The gene calls are TRBV5-6 and TRBJ2-3; TRBD2 aligns across 7 bases. Germline CDR1 SGHDT, CDR2 YYEEEE. The CDR3 covers 14 residues. The junction had 7 bases not matched to a gene; V was cut back by 4 bases and J by 5 bases. The CDR3 coding sequence is TGTGCCAGCAGCGCGGGAGCAGGACGAGATACGCAGTATTTT. Protein product: CASSAGAGRDTQYF.

The gene calls are TRBV28 and TRBJ2-2; no definite D call. The CDR3 has 13 residues. Germline CDR1 is MDHEN and CDR2 is SYDVKM. V was pared by 1 base and J by 4 bases, with 4 bases between. CDR3 sequence: CASSLYTTGELFF. CDR3 bases: TGTGCCAGCAGTTTATACACCACCGGGGAGCTGTTTTTT.

This rearrangement joins TRBV15 to TRBJ2-7; a possible D gene is TRBD1 (5 bases). Germline assignment: CDR1 LNHNV and CDR2 YYDKDF (reference sequence). This CDR3 region has 15 residues. The V and J ends lost 0 bases and 5 bases respectively, with 14 bases between them. CDR3 protein: CATSRDRGRVHEQYF. DNA for the CDR3: TGTGCCACCAGCAGAGATCGAGGCAGGGTCCACGAGCAGTACTTC.

V usage is TRBV11-3 and J usage is TRBJ2-3; 9 nucleotides align to TRBD2. Germline assignment: CDR1 SGHNT and CDR2 YENEEA. Trimming cost V 3 bases and J 2 bases; bases outside gene matches: 6. CDR3 length: 16 residues. The CDR3 DNA reads TGTGCCAGCAGCTTGGGTCTAGCGGGGACCACAGATACGCAGTATTTT. It translates to CASSLGLAGTTDTQYF.

The chain recombines TRBV5-1 with TRBJ2-1; 10 bases are a match to TRBD2. The CDR3 loop spans 14 amino acids. After removal of 0 bases from V and 6 bases from J, the junction contained 0 bases not matched to a gene. Germline V gene lookup returns CDR1 SGHRS and CDR2 YFSETQ. DNA of the CDR3: TGCGCCAGCAGCTTGGGGACTAGCGGCAATGAGCAGTTCTTC. This encodes CASSLGTSGNEQFF.

This rearrangement joins TRBV4-2 to TRBJ2-7, with D tentatively TRBD1 (5 bases). Deletions cut 4 bases from V and 3 bases from J, with 19 bases between. The CDR3 consists of 16 residues. Germline loops: CDR1 LGHNA, CDR2 YNFKEQ. The CDR3 loop is CASSPTTQVTSYEQYF. The DNA for the CDR3 is TGTGCCAGCAGCCCCACCACACAGGTTACCAGCTACGAGCAGTACTTC.

The V call is TRBV7-9, the J call TRBJ1-1; D is unresolved. The germline V and J ends were trimmed by 1 base and 6 bases, with 12 bases remaining between them. Germline assignment: CDR1 SEHNR and CDR2 FQNEAQ (reference sequence). The CDR3 extends over 14 amino acids. The CDR3 bases are TGTGCCAGCAGCTTAGTTAGGGAGGGCGCTGAAGCTTTCTTT. Translating gives CASSLVREGAEAFF.

This chain uses TRBV28 with TRBJ1-3, with 8 bases identical to TRBD1. Per the germline V gene, CDR1 is MDHEN and CDR2 is SYDVKM. The CDR3 spans 14 residues. After removal of 2 bases from V and 6 bases from J, the junction contained 3 bases not matched to a gene. The CDR3 DNA follows: TGTGCCAGCAGTTTAACGGACAGGGAAAACACCATATATTTT. It is translated as CASSLTDRENTIYF.

The table lists this clone with a count of one. The chain couples TRBV28 to TRBJ2-3; the D is unclear. Germline V CDR1 and CDR2: MDHEN, SYDVKM. The CDR3 covers 14 residues. Trimming stripped 1 base from V and 4 bases from J, with 9 bases between. The CDR3 reads CASSLSLPADTQYF. In DNA form, the CDR3 reads TGTGCCAGCAGTTTATCCCTTCCCGCAGATACGCAGTATTTT.

The rearrangement uses TRBV6-1 and TRBJ2-1; D gene ambiguous. Germline V lookup: CDR1 MNHNS, CDR2 SASEGT. Trimming took off 3 bases at V and 0 bases at J, with 9 bases between the two ends. This CDR3 is 15 amino acids long. The CDR3 nucleotides read TGTGCCAGCAGTGACACCCTAGGCTCCTACAATGAGCAGTTCTTC. Protein sequence: CASSDTLGSYNEQFF.

This chain links TRBV5-1 with TRBJ2-2, with TRBD1 identical over 9 bases. CDR3 length: 16 residues. The germline V gene has CDR1 SGHRS and CDR2 YFSETQ. With 4 bases clipped from V and 2 bases from J, the junction kept 6 bases outside the gene matches. Written as DNA, the CDR3 is TGCGCCAGCAGCGCATACAGGGGGCTCAACACCGGGGAGCTGTTTTTT. Its translation: CASSAYRGLNTGELFF. The full variable domain, rest sourced from reference TRBV5-1 and TRBJ2-2, is KAGVTQTPRYLIKTRGQQVTLSCSPISGHRSVSWYQQTPGQGLQFLFEYFSETQRNKGNFPGRFSGRQFSNSRSEMNVSTLELGDSALYLCASSAYRGLNTGELFFGEGSRLTVL.

The chain recombines TRBV19 with TRBJ2-3; 13 nucleotides line up with TRBD2. From germline, CDR1 is LNHDA and CDR2 SQIVND (reference sequence). Unmatched junction bases numbered 7, after V lost 7 bases and J lost 9 bases. This CDR3 is built from 14 residues. Here the CDR3 reads CASTETSGRSTQYF. The CDR3 nucleotides are TGTGCCAGTACGGAGACTAGCGGGAGGAGCACGCAGTATTTT.

V usage is TRBV28 and J usage is TRBJ1-2, with 7 bases aligning to TRBD1. The germline V gene has CDR1 MDHEN and CDR2 SYDVKM. The CDR3 runs to 13 residues. The trim removed 7 bases at V and 5 bases at J, leaving 7 bases unmatched. Here the CDR3 DNA reads TGTGCCAGCAACCTGGCAGGGGGTTATGGCTACACCTTC. Amino acids: CASNLAGGYGYTF.

The chain couples TRBV28 to TRBJ2-5; a possible D gene is TRBD2 (6 bases). The CDR3 sequence is 15 residues long. Germline CDR1 is MDHEN and CDR2 is SYDVKM. V gave up 2 bases and J gave up 2 bases, with 12 bases separating them. CDR3 coding DNA: TGTGCCAGCAGTTTAGTTGGAGGGTCTCAAGAGACCCAGTACTTC. Encoded protein: CASSLVGGSQETQYF.

The chain recombines TRBV5-4 with TRBJ1-1, with TRBD1 identical over 7 bases. This CDR3 has 14 amino acids. CDR1 is SGHNT and CDR2 is YYREEE in the germline V gene (reference sequence). Trimming removed 5 bases from V and 4 bases from J; junction bases left unmatched: 8. The CDR3 sequence is CASSRTGKFTEAFF. The CDR3 nucleotides are TGTGCCAGCAGTCGGACAGGAAAGTTCACTGAAGCTTTCTTT.

The chain has TRBV4-2 and TRBJ1-4; 9 positions match TRBD1. The CDR3 contains 16 residues. With V trimmed by 2 bases and J by 5 bases, 6 bases remained unmatched. Germline CDR1 LGHNA, CDR2 YNFKEQ. The CDR3 is CASSQRSGTGNEKLFF. The CDR3 bases are TGTGCCAGCAGCCAACGATCCGGGACAGGGAATGAAAAACTGTTTTTT.

This rearrangement joins TRBV4-1 to TRBJ2-7; 11 bases line up with TRBD1. Germline assignment: CDR1 MGHRA and CDR2 YSYEKL. Trimming took 1 base from V and 1 from J; bases not matched to a gene: 6. The CDR3 consists of 17 residues. The CDR3 loop reads CASSQVGQGAVSYEQYF. CDR3 in DNA: TGCGCCAGCAGCCAAGTAGGACAGGGGGCGGTTTCCTACGAGCAGTACTTC.

V gene TRBV7-9 combines with J gene TRBJ2-3; the D gene is possibly TRBD2 (6 bases). Germline V gene lookup returns CDR1 SEHNR and CDR2 FQNEAQ (reference sequence). The length of the CDR3 is 16 residues. V gave up 4 bases and J gave up 5 bases, with 19 bases separating them. The CDR3 DNA reads TGTGCCAGCAGCTGGGTTGCCGTGGGGGGACGAGATACGCAGTATTTT. This translates into CASSWVAVGGRDTQYF. The full variable domain, rest sourced from reference TRBV7-9 and TRBJ2-3, is DTGVSQNPRHKITKRGQNVTFRCDPISEHNRLYWYRQTLGQGPEFLTYFQNEAQLEKSRLLSDRFSAERPKGSFSTLEIQRTEQGDSAMYLCASSWVAVGGRDTQYFGPGTRLTVL.

The rearrangement joins TRBV10-3 to TRBJ2-7; 7 positions agree with TRBD1. The CDR3 loop spans 13 amino acids. Germline values: CDR1 ENHRY, CDR2 SYGVKD. Trimming took 6 bases from V and 2 from J; bases not matched to a gene: 4. The CDR3 DNA is TGTGCCATCAGACCGGGACAGACCTACGAGCAGTACTTC. It specifies CAIRPGQTYEQYF.

Points on this clone: At one end the junction does not follow the germline gene, possibly because of a read error. This sequence joins TRBV20-1 and TRBJ1-1; 10 bases line up with TRBD1. The CDR3 extends over 10 amino acids. The germline V gene encodes CDR1 DFQATT and CDR2 SNEGSKA (reference sequence). CDR3 loop: CSARGQGVTF. The CDR3 DNA follows: TGCAGTGCCAGAGGACAGGGGGTTACGTTT.

This clone was found once. The chain employs TRBV28 and TRBJ2-3, with 7 bases identical to TRBD1. The CDR3 loop spans 15 amino acids. Losses at the gene ends were 5 bases for V and 0 bases for J; bases not matched to a gene: 5. Germline V gene data show CDR1 as MDHEN and CDR2 as SYDVKM. The CDR3 reads CASSIGQASTDTQYF. The CDR3 DNA reads as TGTGCCAGCAGTATTGGACAGGCTAGCACAGATACGCAGTATTTT. The whole variable domain, remainder taken from reference TRBV28 and TRBJ2-3, is DVKVTQSSRYLVKRTGEKVFLECVQDMDHENMFWYRQDPGLGLRLIYFSYDVKMKEKGDIPEGYSVSREKKERFSLILESASTNQTSMYLCASSIGQASTDTQYFGPGTRLTVL.

The chain is built from TRBV7-9 and TRBJ2-7; D is perhaps TRBD2 (5 bases). Germline V gene data show CDR1 as SEHNR and CDR2 as FQNEAQ (reference sequence). The CDR3 loop spans 13 amino acids. With 5 bases removed from V and 6 bases from J, the gap between germline ends came to 14 bases. This CDR3 reads CASSLRRGSEQYF. The DNA of the CDR3 is TGTGCCAGCAGCCTGAGACGAGGGTCCGAGCAGTACTTC.